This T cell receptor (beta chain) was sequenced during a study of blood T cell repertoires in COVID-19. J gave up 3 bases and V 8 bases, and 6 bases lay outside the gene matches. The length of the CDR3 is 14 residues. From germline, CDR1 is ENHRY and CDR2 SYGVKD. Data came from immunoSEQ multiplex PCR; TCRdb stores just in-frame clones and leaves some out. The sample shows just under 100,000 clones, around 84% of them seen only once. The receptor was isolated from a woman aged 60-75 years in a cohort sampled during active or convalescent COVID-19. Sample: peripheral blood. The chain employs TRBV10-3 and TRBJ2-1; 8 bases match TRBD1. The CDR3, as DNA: TGTGCCATCGCTTCAGGGGGCGACTACAATGAGCAGTTCTTC. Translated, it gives CAIASGGDYNEQFF.